The 26 T cell receptor beta chains given below trace back to one sample, sequenced in a study of a mutant IDH1 vaccine in newly diagnosed glioma. Some clones are missing from TCRdb's copy, which holds only in-frame ones; the method was immunoSEQ multiplex PCR. The sample has over 60,000 clones, 81% seen once. Time point indicated: week 35, safety follow-up. With topical imiquimod, each dose of the vaccine consisted of 300 ug of mutant IDH1 20-mer peptide. Their antigens remain unidentified. The sequences come from PBMCs, collected from a glioma patient whose treatment included an IDH1 peptide vaccine. The receptors were gathered from a man aged 40-49 years with glioma.

The chain is built from TRBV27 and TRBJ2-1; 10 bases are shared with TRBD2. This CDR3 has 14 amino acids. Trimming took 10 bases from V and 0 from J; bases not matched to a gene: 3. The germline V gene has CDR1 MNHEY and CDR2 SMNVEV (reference sequence). The CDR3 sequence: CATRLAGSYNEQFF. For the CDR3, the DNA is TGTGCCACCCGACTAGCGGGCTCCTACAATGAGCAGTTCTTC.

The chain uses TRBV9 and TRBJ2-1; 12 positions match TRBD2. Germline CDR1 is SGDLS and CDR2 is YYNGEE. There are 15 residues in the CDR3. Trimming at V came to 2 bases and at J to 7 bases, leaving 4 bases not matched to a gene. The CDR3 reads CASSVGTSGLNEQFF. In DNA form, the CDR3 reads TGTGCCAGCAGCGTCGGGACTAGCGGGTTAAATGAGCAGTTCTTC.

V usage is TRBV20-1 and J usage is TRBJ2-3, with unresolved D. The length of the CDR3 is 11 residues. V was shortened by 3 bases and J by 2 bases, with 3 bases between the two germline ends. Germline V gene data show CDR1 as DFQATT and CDR2 as SNEGSKA (reference sequence). The CDR3 bases are TGCAGTGCTAGTTACACAGATACGCAGTATTTT. Translated, it gives CSASYTDTQYF.

The chain carries TRBV9 and TRBJ1-1; no clear D. Per the germline V gene, CDR1 is SGDLS and CDR2 is YYNGEE. V lost 0 bases and J 1 base, leaving 10 bases between the germline ends. The CDR3 is 15 amino acids. The CDR3 here is CASSVALHKNTEAFF. CDR3 nucleotide sequence: TGTGCCAGCAGCGTAGCTCTCCACAAGAACACTGAAGCTTTCTTT.

The chain combines TRBV19 with TRBJ2-2, with a weak D call TRBD1 (5 bases). Germline V lookup: CDR1 LNHDA, CDR2 SQIVND (reference sequence). The CDR3 has 17 residues. V lost 7 bases, J lost 3 bases, and 21 bases lay in between. The CDR3 nucleotides are TGTGCCAGTACGACAAAAAGGGGAAGTTGGGACACCGGGGAGCTGTTTTTT. Its translation is CASTTKRGSWDTGELFF.

The chain links TRBV10-3 to TRBJ1-1; the D is unclear. Trimming shortened V by 4 bases and J by 1 base, and 10 bases separated the two germline ends. The CDR3 is 14 residues long. Germline CDR1 and CDR2: ENHRY and SYGVKD. CDR3 amino acids: CAISAQSQNTEAFF. In DNA, the CDR3 is TGTGCCATCAGTGCCCAGAGTCAGAACACTGAAGCTTTCTTT.

The rearrangement links TRBV7-2 to TRBJ2-3, with D possibly matching TRBD1 (6 bases). Per the germline V gene, CDR1 is SGHTA and CDR2 is FQGNSA. The V gene lost 5 bases and the J gene lost 3 bases, with 18 bases spanning the gap. The CDR3 spans 16 residues. The CDR3 sequence is CASSTSTGTRTDTQYF. DNA for the CDR3: TGTGCCAGCAGCACCTCGACAGGAACAAGAACAGATACGCAGTATTTT.

This chain uses TRBV4-1 with TRBJ2-7, with D perhaps matching TRBD2 (5 bases). The ends were cut back, 1 base at V and 4 bases at J, with 8 bases in the middle. This CDR3 comprises 13 residues. Germline V gene sequence: CDR1 MGHRA, CDR2 YSYEKL. CDR3: CASSQGPGYEQYF. The DNA of the CDR3 is TGCGCCAGCAGCCAAGGCCCGGGGTACGAGCAGTACTTC.

This clone was observed a single time. J is TRBJ2-7 and V is TRBV7-2; 7 nucleotides match TRBD2. V lost 3 bases to trimming and J lost 0 bases; unmatched junction nucleotides: 2. The germline V gene has CDR1 SGHTA and CDR2 FQGNSA. CDR3 length: 14 amino acids. In DNA, the CDR3 is TGTGCCAGCAGCTTCCGGACTAGCTCCTACGAGCAGTACTTC. It encodes CASSFRTSSYEQYF.

The chain employs TRBV9 and TRBJ1-1; D may be TRBD1 (5 bases). Germline CDR1 reads SGDLS; CDR2 reads YYNGEE. This CDR3 has 17 amino acids. Trimming cost V 1 base and J 5 bases, with 21 bases left between them. The CDR3 loop is CASSVYPVGPRETEAFF. The CDR3 nucleotides are TGTGCCAGCAGCGTATACCCCGTGGGACCGAGGGAGACTGAAGCTTTCTTT. The full variable domain, its missing parts supplied by reference TRBV9 and TRBJ1-1, is DSGVTQTPKHLITATGQRVTLRCSPRSGDLSVYWYQQSLDQGLQFLIQYYNGEERAKGNILERFSAQQFPDLHSELNLSSLELGDSALYFCASSVYPVGPRETEAFFGQGTRLTVV.

This clone was counted between two and nine times. The chain joins TRBV20-1 to TRBJ1-2; no definite D call. V lost 5 bases and J lost 9, with 4 bases in between. Germline loops: CDR1 DFQATT, CDR2 SNEGSKA (reference sequence). This CDR3 region has 8 residues. CDR3 sequence reads: CSAWRYTF. CDR3 DNA sequence: TGCAGTGCTTGGCGCTACACCTTC.

V gene TRBV6-4 combines with J gene TRBJ2-3, with D possibly being TRBD1 (5 bases). CDR1 MRHNA and CDR2 SNTAGT come from the germline V gene. Trimming took off 5 bases at V and 5 bases at J, with 11 bases between the two ends. The CDR3 runs to 13 residues. The CDR3 DNA is TGTGCCAGCAGTCGGACATCTGAAGATACGCAGTATTTT. It translates to CASSRTSEDTQYF.

The rearrangement uses TRBV7-9 and TRBJ2-3; D may be TRBD1 or TRBD2 (6 bases each). Trimming left V 2 bases short and J 2 bases short, with 20 bases between. The CDR3 runs 18 residues. The germline CDR1 and CDR2 sequences are SEHNR and FQNEAQ (reference sequence). CDR3 sequence reads: CASSLSGKGGLNTDTQYF. DNA for the CDR3: TGTGCCAGCAGCTTATCCGGGAAAGGGGGGCTTAACACAGATACGCAGTATTTT.

V is TRBV4-1 and J is TRBJ1-2; D not resolved. V gave up 0 bases and J gave up 7 bases, with 12 bases separating them. There are 14 residues in the CDR3. Germline CDR1 and CDR2: MGHRA and YSYEKL. Here the CDR3 DNA reads TGCGCCAGCAGCCAAGATTTTGGACGGGCTGGCTACACCTTC. It translates to CASSQDFGRAGYTF.

This clone was observed once. The chain joins TRBV6-1 to TRBJ1-6; the match to TRBD1 covers 9 bases. V lost 4 bases to trimming and J lost 5 bases; unmatched junction nucleotides: 0. Germline-derived CDR1 and CDR2 are MNHNS and SASEGT. The CDR3 sequence is 14 residues long. CDR3 residues: CASSGQGDNSPLHF. The CDR3 region has the DNA TGTGCCAGCAGTGGACAGGGGGATAATTCACCCCTCCACTTT.

The chain combines TRBV6-6 with TRBJ2-5, with TRBD1 as a possible D gene (6 bases). The V and J ends lost 3 bases and 5 bases respectively, with 16 bases between them. The CDR3 is 15 residues long. The V gene's germline CDR1 is MNHNY and CDR2 SVGAGI (reference sequence). This CDR3 is CASSYSQGKGETQYF. In DNA, the CDR3 is TGTGCCAGCAGTTATTCCCAGGGGAAAGGGGAGACCCAGTACTTC.

This chain links TRBV15 with TRBJ2-1, with D perhaps matching TRBD1 or TRBD2 (6 bases each). Germline V CDR1 and CDR2: LNHNV, YYDKDF (reference sequence). With 3 bases removed from V and 8 bases from J, the gap between germline ends came to 14 bases. The CDR3 is made up of 14 amino acids. CDR3 coding DNA: TGTGCCACCAGCAGGGACGGAGGGGGAGATGAGCAGTTCTTC. Its translation is CATSRDGGGDEQFF.

The rearrangement uses TRBV6-1 and TRBJ1-3, with no clear D. The germline V gene encodes CDR1 MNHNS and CDR2 SASEGT. V was trimmed by 6 bases and J by 4 bases, leaving 13 bases between them. This CDR3 contains 14 residues. CDR3 nucleotide sequence: TGTGCCAGCAGCAGCGTAGTAGGAGGAAACACCATATATTTT. It translates to CASSSVVGGNTIYF.

V usage is TRBV6-1 and J usage is TRBJ2-6; TRBD1 or TRBD2 may be the D gene (6 bases each). Germline CDR1 and CDR2: MNHNS and SASEGT. The CDR3 totals 16 residues. The V gene lost 1 base and the J gene lost 2 bases, with 9 bases spanning the gap. The CDR3 nucleotides read TGTGCCAGCAGTGAAGAGGGGGGAGCTGGGGCCAACGTCCTGACTTTC. Translating it yields CASSEEGGAGANVLTF.

The V and J genes are TRBV5-4 and TRBJ2-7; 8 nucleotides align to TRBD1. Losses at the gene ends were 3 bases for V and 3 bases for J; bases not matched to a gene: 5. This CDR3 spans 14 amino acids. Germline CDR1 and CDR2: SGHNT and YYREEE (reference sequence). The CDR3 region is CASSSYRGDYEQYF. CDR3 nucleotide sequence: TGTGCCAGCAGCTCGTACAGGGGGGACTACGAGCAGTACTTC.

This clone was detected once. V and J are TRBV11-3 and TRBJ2-7, with D possibly being TRBD1 (6 bases). V was trimmed by 6 bases and J by 2 bases, leaving 20 bases between them. The CDR3 contains 16 residues. The germline gives CDR1 SGHNT, CDR2 YENEEA. The CDR3 is CASSPWDNFLPYEQYF. In DNA form, the CDR3 reads TGTGCCAGCAGTCCATGGGACAATTTTTTACCCTACGAGCAGTACTTC.

The gene calls are TRBV5-4 and TRBJ1-2, with D hard to call. Trimming removed 0 bases from V and 0 bases from J, with 9 bases in between. The CDR3 length is 15 residues. Germline loops: CDR1 SGHNT, CDR2 YYREEE (reference sequence). The CDR3 DNA reads TGTGCCAGCAGCTTGGTGGGCCAAACTAACTATGGCTACACCTTC. This sequence encodes CASSLVGQTNYGYTF.

J is TRBJ2-3 and V is TRBV6-5; D is tentatively TRBD1 or TRBD2 (6 bases each). Per germline, CDR1 MNHEY and CDR2 SVGAGI. CDR3 length: 14 residues. Trimming stripped 7 bases from V and 1 base from J, with 12 bases between. CDR3 sequence: CASKGEVGTDTQYF. The CDR3 bases are TGTGCCAGCAAGGGGGAGGTGGGCACAGATACGCAGTATTTT.

The chain combines TRBV6-4 with TRBJ1-1; tentatively, D is TRBD1 (6 bases). CDR1 is MRHNA and CDR2 is SNTAGT in the germline V gene. V lost 0 bases, J lost 11 bases, and 13 bases lay in between. The CDR3 loop spans 13 amino acids. This CDR3 is CASSDSGRGDAFF. CDR3 bases: TGTGCCAGCAGTGACTCGGGCAGGGGAGACGCTTTCTTT.

This clone was counted only a few times. This chain uses TRBV18 with TRBJ1-5, with a weak D call TRBD1 (5 bases). Germline V lookup: CDR1 KGHSH, CDR2 LQKENI. V lost 3 bases and J 5 bases, leaving 14 bases between the germline ends. The CDR3 runs to 15 residues. In DNA, the CDR3 is TGTGCCAGCTCACCTTGGCAGGGCGAGTATCAGCCCCAGCATTTT. It is translated as CASSPWQGEYQPQHF.

The V call is TRBV11-2, the J call TRBJ2-7; 8 nucleotides agree with TRBD1. V was pared by 1 base and J by 0 bases, with 14 bases of the junction left unmatched. The length of the CDR3 is 19 residues. Germline CDR1 is SGHAT and CDR2 is FQNNGV. The CDR3 is CASSLVGTGWLVGSYEQYF. CDR3 nucleotide sequence: TGTGCCAGCAGCTTAGTAGGGACAGGATGGCTTGTGGGCTCCTACGAGCAGTACTTC.